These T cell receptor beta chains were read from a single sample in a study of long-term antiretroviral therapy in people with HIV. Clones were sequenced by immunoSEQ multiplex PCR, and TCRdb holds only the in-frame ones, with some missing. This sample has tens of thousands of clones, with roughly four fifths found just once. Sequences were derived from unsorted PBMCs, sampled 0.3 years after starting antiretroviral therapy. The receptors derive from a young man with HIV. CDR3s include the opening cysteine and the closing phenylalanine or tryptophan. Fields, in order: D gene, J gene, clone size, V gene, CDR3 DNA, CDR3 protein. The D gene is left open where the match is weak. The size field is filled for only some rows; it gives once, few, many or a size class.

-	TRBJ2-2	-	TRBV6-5	TGTGCCAGCAGTTACTCGAAAGACACCGGGGAGCTGTTTTTT	CASSYSKDTGELFF
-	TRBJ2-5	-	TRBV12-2	TGTGCAAGTCGCTTAGAATTAGAGGGCCAAGAGACCCAGTACTTC	CASRLELEGQETQYF
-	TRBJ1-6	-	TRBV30	TGTGCCTGGAGTGTAAATCCCTATGTAGACAGGATCGGCTATAATTCACCCCTCCACTTT	CAWSVNPYVDRIGYNSPLHF
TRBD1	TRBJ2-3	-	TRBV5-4	TGTGCCAGCAGCTTGATGACAGGGGATACGCAGTATTTT	CASSLMTGDTQYF
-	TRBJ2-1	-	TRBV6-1	TGTGCCAGCAGGAGGGGGACTACTGTAGGCAATGAGCAGTTCTTC	CASRRGTTVGNEQFF
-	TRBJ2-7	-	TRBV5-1	TGCGCCAGCTCTATCAGGGGGGCCAAGGACGAGCAGTACTTC	CASSIRGAKDEQYF
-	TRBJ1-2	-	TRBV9	TGTGCCAGCAGCGTATTGGGCGGAGCTAACTATGGCTACACCTTC	CASSVLGGANYGYTF
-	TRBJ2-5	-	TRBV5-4	TGTGCCAGCAGCTTGGGAATTGCAGGGCTTGGAGAGACCCAGTACTTC	CASSLGIAGLGETQYF
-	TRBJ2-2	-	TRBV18	TGTGCCAGCTCACCATCGGCCCGGGCCAACACCGGGGAGCTGTTTTTT	CASSPSARANTGELFF
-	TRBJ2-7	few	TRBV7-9	TGTGCCAGCAGCTTAGCGATGCGCCCAAGGGTCTACGAGCAGTACTTC	CASSLAMRPRVYEQYF
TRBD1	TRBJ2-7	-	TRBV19	TGTGCCAGTAGTATAACAGGGGATCCCTACGAGCAGTACTTC	CASSITGDPYEQYF
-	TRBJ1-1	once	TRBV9	TGTGCCAGCAGCGCCGACGGGATGAACACTGAAGCTTTCTTT	CASSADGMNTEAFF
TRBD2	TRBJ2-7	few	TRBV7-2	TGTGCCAGCAGCTTCGGGGGGAGGGCCCATGAGCAGTACTTC	CASSFGGRAHEQYF
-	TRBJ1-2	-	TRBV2	TGTGCCAGCAGTGAGGCGGCAGGGGATGGCTCCCGCTATGGCTACACCTTC	CASSEAAGDGSRYGYTF
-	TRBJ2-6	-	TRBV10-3	TGTGCCATCAGTTCGTCCGGGGTAGGGGCCAACGTCCTGACTTTC	CAISSSGVGANVLTF
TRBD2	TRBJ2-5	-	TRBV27	TGTGCCAGCAGTACCCCTAGCGGGGGGAAGGAGACCCAGTACTTC	CASSTPSGGKETQYF
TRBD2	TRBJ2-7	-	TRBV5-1	TGCGCCAGCAGCCCTGGACTAGATTACGAGCAGTACTTC	CASSPGLDYEQYF
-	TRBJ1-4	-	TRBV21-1	TGTGCCAGCAGTAGGGACAGGCTTAATGAAAAACTGTTTTTT	CASSRDRLNEKLFF
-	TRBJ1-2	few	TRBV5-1	TGCGCCAGCAGCTTAGCGGGGGGCAGCTATGGCTACACCTTC	CASSLAGGSYGYTF
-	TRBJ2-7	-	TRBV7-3	TGTGCCAGCAGTCGGAATAGGGGATACGAGCAGTACTTC	CASSRNRGYEQYF
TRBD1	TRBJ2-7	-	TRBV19	TGTGCCAGTAGTGGGGGACAGGGACCCTACGAGCAGTACTTC	CASSGGQGPYEQYF
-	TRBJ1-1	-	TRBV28	TGTGCCAGCAGAAGCGCGGGGCGATGGAGCACTGAAGCTTTCTTT	CASRSAGRWSTEAFF
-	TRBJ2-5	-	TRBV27	TGTGCCAGCAGTCCAAGGTGGCAAGAGACCCAGTACTTC	CASSPRWQETQYF
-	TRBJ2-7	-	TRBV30	TGTGCCTGCGGTCGACTCGGATCCTACGAGCAGTACTTC	CACGRLGSYEQYF
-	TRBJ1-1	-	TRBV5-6	TGTGCCAGCAGCTTTTACTTGAACACTGAAGCTTTCTTT	CASSFYLNTEAFF
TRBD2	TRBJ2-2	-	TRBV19	TGTGCCAGTACCCTAGGACTAGCGGGGACAATAACAACCGGGGAGCTGTTTTTT	CASTLGLAGTITTGELFF
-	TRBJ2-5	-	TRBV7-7	TGTGCTAGCACTATAGTCCAAGGGGGGTTGGAGACCCAGTACTTC	CASTIVQGGLETQYF
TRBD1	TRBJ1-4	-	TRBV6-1	TGTGCCAGCAGTGCCCAAGAGGGGACAGGGAATGAAAAACTGTTTTTT	CASSAQEGTGNEKLFF
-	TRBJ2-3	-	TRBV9	TGTGCCAGCAGCGTAGCTCCAGCGGAACCCACAGATACGCAGTATTTT	CASSVAPAEPTDTQYF
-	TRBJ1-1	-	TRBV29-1	TGCAGCATTACGACGCGGCTGAACACTGAAGCTTTCTTT	CSITTRLNTEAFF
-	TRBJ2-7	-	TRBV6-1	TGTGCCAGCTTTGAACCCAGTGGCAGCTACGAGCAGTACTTC	CASFEPSGSYEQYF
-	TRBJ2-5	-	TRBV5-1	TGCGCCAGCAGCTTGGTTCGGCTAGCCGCCTCGACCCAGTACTTC	CASSLVRLAASTQYF
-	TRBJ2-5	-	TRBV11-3	TGTGCCAGCAGCTTAGGTGGGGTAAACCAAGAGACCCAGTACTTC	CASSLGGVNQETQYF
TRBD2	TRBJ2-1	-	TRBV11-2	TGTGCCAGCAGCTCCCCCGTATCACTAGCGGGGGGGCTCTACAATGAGCAGTTCTTC	CASSSPVSLAGGLYNEQFF
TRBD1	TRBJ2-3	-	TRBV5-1	TGCGCCAGCACCTCGGGACAGAGGTTCACAGATACGCAGTATTTT	CASTSGQRFTDTQYF
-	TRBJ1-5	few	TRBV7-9	TGTGCCAGCAGCTTAGGTGGGGGGAACAATCAGCCCCAGCATTTT	CASSLGGGNNQPQHF
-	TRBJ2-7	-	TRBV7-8	TGTGCCAGCAGCTTAGTTTTAGGGTCAGGTGACTACGAGCAGTACTTC	CASSLVLGSGDYEQYF
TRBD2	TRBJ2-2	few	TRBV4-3	TGCGCCAGCAGCCAAGAAGGGTTACTAGCGGCGAACACCGGGGAGCTGTTTTTT	CASSQEGLLAANTGELFF
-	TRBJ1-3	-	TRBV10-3	TGTGCCACGTCCCCGGAGGGGAGCTCTGGAAACACCATATATTTT	CATSPEGSSGNTIYF
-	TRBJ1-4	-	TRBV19	TGTGCCAGTAGTTTCGGGGGCCGGGGGGTTTTTTTT	CASSFGGRGVFF
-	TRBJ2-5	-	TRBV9	TGTGCCAGCAGCCTACTCGTTGGGGACCAAGAGACCCAGTACTTC	CASSLLVGDQETQYF
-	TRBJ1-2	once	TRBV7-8	TGTGCCAGCAGCTTAGATCAGGTTGGGGTTGGCTATGGCTACACCTTC	CASSLDQVGVGYGYTF
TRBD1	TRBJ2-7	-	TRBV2	TGTGCCAGCAGGGGACAGGACTCAGCCTACGAGCAGTACTTC	CASRGQDSAYEQYF
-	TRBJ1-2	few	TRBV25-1	TGTGCCAGCACCACGGGGGGCCATGGCTACACCTTC	CASTTGGHGYTF
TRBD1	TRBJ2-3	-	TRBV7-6	TGTGCCAGCAGCTTTGAAGGGGGCTCAGATACGCAGTATTTT	CASSFEGGSDTQYF